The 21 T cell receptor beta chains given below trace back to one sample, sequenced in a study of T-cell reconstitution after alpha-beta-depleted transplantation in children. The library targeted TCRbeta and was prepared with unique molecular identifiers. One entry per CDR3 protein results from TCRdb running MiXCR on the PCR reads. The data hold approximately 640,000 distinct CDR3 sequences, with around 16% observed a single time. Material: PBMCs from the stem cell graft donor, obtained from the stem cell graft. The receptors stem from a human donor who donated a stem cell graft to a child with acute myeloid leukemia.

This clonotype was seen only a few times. DNA for the CDR3: TGTGCCAGCAGATCCATCGTCGGGTTCGACAGCACAGATACGCAGTATTTT. This encodes CASRSIVGFDSTDTQYF. The chain links TRBV12-3 or TRBV12-4 to TRBJ2-3; D is unclear. V was cut by 6 bases and J by 0 bases, with 19 bases left in between. The CDR3 is 17 amino acids.

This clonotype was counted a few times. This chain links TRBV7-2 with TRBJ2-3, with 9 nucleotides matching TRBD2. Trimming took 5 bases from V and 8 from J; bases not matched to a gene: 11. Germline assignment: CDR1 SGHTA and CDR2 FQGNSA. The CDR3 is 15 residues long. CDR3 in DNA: TGTGCCAGCAGCCCCCAGCGGGGGGTCGCGACTACGCAGTATTTT. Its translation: CASSPQRGVATTQYF.

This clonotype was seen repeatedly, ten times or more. DNA for the CDR3: TGCAGTGCTAGGGACGTGGGCCTCCCTCTTAATCAGCCCCAGCATTTT. Translated, it gives CSARDVGLPLNQPQHF. The rearrangement links TRBV20-1 to TRBJ1-5, with no clear D. The CDR3 loop spans 16 amino acids. With 3 bases removed from V and 4 bases from J, the gap between germline ends came to 19 bases. Germline V lookup: CDR1 DFQATT, CDR2 SNEGSKA (reference sequence).

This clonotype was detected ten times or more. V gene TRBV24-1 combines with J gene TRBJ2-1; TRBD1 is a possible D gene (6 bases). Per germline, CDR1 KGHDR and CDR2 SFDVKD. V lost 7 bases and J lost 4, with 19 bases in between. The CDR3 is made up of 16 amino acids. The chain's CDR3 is CATRSRGYGAYNEQFF. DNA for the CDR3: TGTGCCACCAGAAGTAGGGGGTACGGAGCGTACAATGAGCAGTTCTTC.

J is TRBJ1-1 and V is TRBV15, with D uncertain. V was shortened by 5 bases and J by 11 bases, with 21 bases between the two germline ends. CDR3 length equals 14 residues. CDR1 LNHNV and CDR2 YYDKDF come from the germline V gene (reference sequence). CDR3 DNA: TGTGCCACCAGCGGAAGGTCGTCCTTAGAGGAGGCTTTCTTT. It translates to CATSGRSSLEEAFF.

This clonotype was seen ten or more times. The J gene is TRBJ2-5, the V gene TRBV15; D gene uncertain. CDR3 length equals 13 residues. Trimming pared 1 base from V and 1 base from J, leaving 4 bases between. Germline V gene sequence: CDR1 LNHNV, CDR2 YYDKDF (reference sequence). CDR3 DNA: TGTGCCACCAGCAGAGTTAGCCAAGAGACCCAGTACTTC. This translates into CATSRVSQETQYF.

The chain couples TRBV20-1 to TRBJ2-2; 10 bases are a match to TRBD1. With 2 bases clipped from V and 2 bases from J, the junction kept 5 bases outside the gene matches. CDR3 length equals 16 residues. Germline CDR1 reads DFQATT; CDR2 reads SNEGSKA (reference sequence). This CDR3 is CSARRDRGDNTGELFF. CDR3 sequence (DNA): TGCAGTGCTAGAAGGGACAGGGGCGATAACACCGGGGAGCTGTTTTTT.

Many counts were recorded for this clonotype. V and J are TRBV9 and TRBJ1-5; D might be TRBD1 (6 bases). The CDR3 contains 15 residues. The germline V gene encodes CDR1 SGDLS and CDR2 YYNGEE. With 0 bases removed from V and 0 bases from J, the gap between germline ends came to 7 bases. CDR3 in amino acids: CASSVDRDSNQPQHF. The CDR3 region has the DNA TGTGCCAGCAGCGTAGACAGGGATAGCAATCAGCCCCAGCATTTT.

In DNA, the CDR3 is TGCAGCGTTCAGGGTTCGGATGAGACCCAGTACTTC. It yields the protein CSVQGSDETQYF. V and J are TRBV29-1 and TRBJ2-5, with D possibly matching TRBD1 (5 bases). V was pared by 5 bases and J by 5 bases, with 12 bases between. This CDR3 is built from 12 residues. CDR1 and CDR2 (germline): SQVTM, ANQGSEA.

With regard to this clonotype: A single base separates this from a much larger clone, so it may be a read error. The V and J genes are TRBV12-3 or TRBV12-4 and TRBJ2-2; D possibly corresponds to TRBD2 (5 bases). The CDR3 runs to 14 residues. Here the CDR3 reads CASTTASNTGEPFF. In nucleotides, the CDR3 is TGTGCCAGCACCACAGCGTCCAACACCGGGGAGCCGTTTTTT.

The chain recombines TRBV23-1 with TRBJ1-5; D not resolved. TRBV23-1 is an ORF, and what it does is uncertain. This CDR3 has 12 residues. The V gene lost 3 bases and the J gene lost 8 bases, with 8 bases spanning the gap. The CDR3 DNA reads TGCGCCAGCAGTCACCCCGCAAAGCCCCAGCATTTT. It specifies CASSHPAKPQHF.

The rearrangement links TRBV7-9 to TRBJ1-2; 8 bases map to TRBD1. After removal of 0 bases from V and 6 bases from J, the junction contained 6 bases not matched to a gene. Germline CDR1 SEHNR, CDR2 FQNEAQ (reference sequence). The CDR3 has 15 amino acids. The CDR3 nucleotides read TGTGCCAGCAGCTTAGCTGTCGGGACAGGCCATGGCTACACCTTC. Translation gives CASSLAVGTGHGYTF.

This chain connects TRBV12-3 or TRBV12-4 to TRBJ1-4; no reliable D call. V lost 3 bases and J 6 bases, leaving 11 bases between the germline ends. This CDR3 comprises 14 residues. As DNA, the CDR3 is TGTGCCAGCAGTTTGACCGCAACCCATGAAAAACTGTTTTTT. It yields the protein CASSLTATHEKLFF.

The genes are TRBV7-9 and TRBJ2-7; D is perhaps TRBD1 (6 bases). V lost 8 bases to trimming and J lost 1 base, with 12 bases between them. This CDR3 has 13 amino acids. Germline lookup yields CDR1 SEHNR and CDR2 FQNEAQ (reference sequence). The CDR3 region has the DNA TGTGCCAGCGGAACAGGACAGTCCTACGAGCAGTACGTC. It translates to CASGTGQSYEQYV.

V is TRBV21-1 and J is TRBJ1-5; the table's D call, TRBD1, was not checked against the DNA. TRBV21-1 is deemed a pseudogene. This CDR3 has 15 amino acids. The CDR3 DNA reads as TGTGCCAGCATCGCCCGGGACAGGGACTATCAGCCCCAGCATTTT. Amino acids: CASIARDRDYQPQHF.

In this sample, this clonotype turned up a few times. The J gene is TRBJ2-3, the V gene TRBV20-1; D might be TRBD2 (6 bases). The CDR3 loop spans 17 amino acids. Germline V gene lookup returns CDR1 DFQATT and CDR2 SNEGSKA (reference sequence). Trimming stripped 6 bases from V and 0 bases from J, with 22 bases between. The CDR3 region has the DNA TGCAGTGCAAACCCCCGAGGCGGGGCGTCTAGCACAGATACGCAGTATTTT. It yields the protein CSANPRGGASSTDTQYF.

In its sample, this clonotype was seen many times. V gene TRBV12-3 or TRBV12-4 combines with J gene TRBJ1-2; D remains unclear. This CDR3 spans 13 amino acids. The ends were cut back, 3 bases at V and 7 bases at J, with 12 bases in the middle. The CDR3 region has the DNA TGTGCCAGCAGTTTGGGCAGGAAGGGTGGCTACACCTTC. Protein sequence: CASSLGRKGGYTF.

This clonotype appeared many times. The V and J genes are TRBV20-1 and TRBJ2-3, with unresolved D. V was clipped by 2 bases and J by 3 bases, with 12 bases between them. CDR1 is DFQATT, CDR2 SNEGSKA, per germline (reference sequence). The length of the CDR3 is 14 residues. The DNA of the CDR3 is TGCAGTGCTAGATCACCCGTAGGGACAGATACGCAGTATTTT. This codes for CSARSPVGTDTQYF.

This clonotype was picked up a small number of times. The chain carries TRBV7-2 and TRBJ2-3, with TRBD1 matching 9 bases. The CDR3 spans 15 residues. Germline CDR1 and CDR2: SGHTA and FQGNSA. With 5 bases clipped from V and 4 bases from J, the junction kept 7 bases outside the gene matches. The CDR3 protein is CASSRDRASSDTQYF. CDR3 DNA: TGTGCCAGCAGCCGGGACAGGGCCAGTTCAGATACGCAGTATTTT.

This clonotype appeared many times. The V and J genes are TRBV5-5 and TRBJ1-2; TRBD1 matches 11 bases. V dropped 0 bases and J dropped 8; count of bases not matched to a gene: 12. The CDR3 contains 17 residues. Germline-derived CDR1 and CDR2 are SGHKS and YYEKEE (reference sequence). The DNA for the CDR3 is TGTGCCAGCAGCTTGGAGGGGACAGGGGGTTCAGAAGGAGGCTACACCTTC. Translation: CASSLEGTGGSEGGYTF.

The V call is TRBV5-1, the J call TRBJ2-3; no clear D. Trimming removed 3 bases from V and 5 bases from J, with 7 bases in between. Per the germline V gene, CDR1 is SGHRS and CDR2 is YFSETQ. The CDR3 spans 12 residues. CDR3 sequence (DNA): TGCGCCAGCAGCTGGACGCAAGATACGCAGTATTTT. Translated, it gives CASSWTQDTQYF.